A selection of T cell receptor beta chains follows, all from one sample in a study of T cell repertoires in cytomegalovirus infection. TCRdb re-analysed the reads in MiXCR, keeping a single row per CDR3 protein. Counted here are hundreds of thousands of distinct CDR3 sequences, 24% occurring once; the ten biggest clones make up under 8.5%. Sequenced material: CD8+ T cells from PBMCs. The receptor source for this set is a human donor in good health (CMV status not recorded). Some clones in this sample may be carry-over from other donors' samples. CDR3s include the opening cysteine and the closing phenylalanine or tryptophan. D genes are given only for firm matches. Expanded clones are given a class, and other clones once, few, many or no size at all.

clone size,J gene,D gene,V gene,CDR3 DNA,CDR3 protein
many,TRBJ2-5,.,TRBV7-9,TGTGCCAGCAGCCCAGGGACGGGATTTCTGAAGACCCAGTACTTC,CASSPGTGFLKTQYF
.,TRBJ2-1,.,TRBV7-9,TGTGCCAGCACCCAGGGAGGCTACAATGAGCAGTTCTTC,CASTQGGYNEQFF
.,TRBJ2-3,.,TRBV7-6,TGTGCTAGCAGCTTAAGGGGGAGGCCAGGCCAAGATACGCAGTATTTT,CASSLRGRPGQDTQYF
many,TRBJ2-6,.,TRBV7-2,TGTGCCAGCAGCTTGGTCCGAGAACTACTTTTCTCTGGGGCCAACGTCCTGACTTTC,CASSLVRELLFSGANVLTF
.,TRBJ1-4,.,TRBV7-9,TGTGCCAGCAGCTCTGATAATGAAAAACTGTTTTTT,CASSSDNEKLFF
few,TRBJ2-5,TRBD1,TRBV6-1,TGTGCCAGCATTGGACAGGGGGCAGGAGAGACCCAGTACTTC,CASIGQGAGETQYF
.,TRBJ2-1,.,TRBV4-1,TGCGCCAACAGCCAACCGACAACGGTCTCCTACAATGAGCAGTTCTTC,CANSQPTTVSYNEQFF
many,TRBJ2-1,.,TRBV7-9,TGTGCCAGCAGCCCCCCAAGTGGATTATCCTACAATGAGCAGTTCTTC,CASSPPSGLSYNEQFF
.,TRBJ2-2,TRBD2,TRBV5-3,TGTGCCAGCAGAGACGGACTAGCGGGGGATAGTACCGGGGAGCTGTTTTTT,CASRDGLAGDSTGELFF
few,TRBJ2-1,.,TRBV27,TGTGCCAGCAGTCGAGGGATCTACAATGAGCAGTTCTTC,CASSRGIYNEQFF
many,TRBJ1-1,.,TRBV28,TGTGCCAGCAGTGCCCTATGGAGCTTGATCACTGAAGCTTTCTTT,CASSALWSLITEAFF
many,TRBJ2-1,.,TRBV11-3,TGTGCCAGCAGCTTAGCCCCCCCCGGGTACGATCAATGGTCTGAGCAGTTCTTC,CASSLAPPGYDQWSEQFF
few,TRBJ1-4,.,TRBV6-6,TGTGCCAGCAGTTACTCGCAACGAACAACTAATGAAAAACTGTTTTTT,CASSYSQRTTNEKLFF
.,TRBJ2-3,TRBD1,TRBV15,TGTGCCACCAGCAGAGATCGCAGGGGGCAAGATACGCAGTATTTT,CATSRDRRGQDTQYF
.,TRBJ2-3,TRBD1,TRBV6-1,TGTGCCAGCAGTGAATATCCGCGACAGGGGACGGTAGATACGCAGTATTTT,CASSEYPRQGTVDTQYF
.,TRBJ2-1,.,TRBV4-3,TGCGCCAGCAGCCCACTTACTTCCCTCTACAATGAGCAGTTCTTC,CASSPLTSLYNEQFF
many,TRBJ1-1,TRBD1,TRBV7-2,TGTGCCAGCAGCTTAACAGGGGTCCCCACTGAAGCTTTCTTT,CASSLTGVPTEAFF
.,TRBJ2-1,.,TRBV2,TGTGCCACCCAGGGGGCTAGCGGGACCTACAATGAGCAGTTCTTC,CATQGASGTYNEQFF
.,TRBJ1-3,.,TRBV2,TGTGCCAGCAGTCCCACAGTACCCTCTGGAAACACCATATATTTT,CASSPTVPSGNTIYF
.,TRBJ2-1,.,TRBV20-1,TGCAGTGCTAGAGATTTGTGGCGGGGAGGATCCTACAATGAGCAGTTCTTC,CSARDLWRGGSYNEQFF
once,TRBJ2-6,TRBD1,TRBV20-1,TGCAGTGCTAGAGACAAGCGACAGGGGGCATCCAACGTCCTGACTTTC,CSARDKRQGASNVLTF
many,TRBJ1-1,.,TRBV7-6,TGTGCCAGCAGCTCCCAATCCGGCCTAGGAAGGGAAAACACTGAAGCTTTCTTT,CASSSQSGLGRENTEAFF
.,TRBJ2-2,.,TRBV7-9,TGTGCCAGCAGCCGGGTGGGGAACGGCGGGGAGAACACCGGGGAGCTGTTTTTT,CASSRVGNGGENTGELFF
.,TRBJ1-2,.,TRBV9,TGTGCCAGCAGCGTAGCAGGGGGCTACACCTTC,CASSVAGGYTF
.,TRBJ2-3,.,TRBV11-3,TGTGCCAGCAGCTTAGGCCCGGGGCACATATGCACAGATACGCAGTATTTT,CASSLGPGHICTDTQYF
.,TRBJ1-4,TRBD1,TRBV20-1,TGCAGTGCTAGGCTACAGGGGGCTGTCGAAAAACTGTTTTTT,CSARLQGAVEKLFF
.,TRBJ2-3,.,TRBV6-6,TGTGTCAGCAGTTACTACCTAGAAGATACGCAGTATTTT,CVSSYYLEDTQYF
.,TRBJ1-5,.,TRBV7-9,TGTGCCAGCAGTTCGGACAGCTATAATCAGCCCCAGCATTTT,CASSSDSYNQPQHF
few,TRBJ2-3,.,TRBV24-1,TGTGCCACCGCCGGCGCGGGGAGCACAGATACGCAGTATTTT,CATAGAGSTDTQYF
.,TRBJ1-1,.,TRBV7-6,TGTGCCAGCAGCTCGGAGGGAGCCGAAGCTTTCTTT,CASSSEGAEAFF
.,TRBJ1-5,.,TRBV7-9,TGTGCCAGCAGCTTAGCCCGGGAAGATGATCAGCCCCAGCATTTT,CASSLAREDDQPQHF
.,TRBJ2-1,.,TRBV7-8,TGTGCCAGCAGTTTAGCCGGGACATGGAATGAGCAGTTCTTC,CASSLAGTWNEQFF
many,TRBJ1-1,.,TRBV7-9,TGTGCCAGCAGGGCCGGGCGGGGGTACACTGAAGCTTTCTTT,CASRAGRGYTEAFF
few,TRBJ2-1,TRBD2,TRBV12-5,TGTGCTAGTGTCAGCGGGGGGGAATACAATGAGCAGTTCTTC,CASVSGGEYNEQFF
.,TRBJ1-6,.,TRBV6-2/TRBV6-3,TGTGCCAGCAGTGACCGGGCGGGGGGCTATAATTCACCCCTCCACTTT,CASSDRAGGYNSPLHF
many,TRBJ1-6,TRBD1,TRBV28,TGTGCCAGCATAGGGGACAGGGGGCTATCTGGTTCACCCCTCCACTTT,CASIGDRGLSGSPLHF
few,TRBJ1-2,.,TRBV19,TGTGCCAGTAGTATATCTCAAGGAAGCCCTTTTAACTATGGCTACACCTTC,CASSISQGSPFNYGYTF
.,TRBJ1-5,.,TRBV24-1,TGTGCCACCAGTGATTTGTGGGGGGGGAATACGCAGCATTTT,CATSDLWGGNTQHF